This T cell receptor (beta chain) was sequenced in a study of regulatory T cells in long-lasting Graves disease. Regarding time point: newly diagnosed GD, antithyroid drugs for less than 3 months. Following extraction of RNA from PBMCs, that RNA was used to make the TCR library. There are 12 residues in the CDR3. The V gene's germline CDR1 is SGHRS and CDR2 YFSETQ. V gave up 4 bases and J gave up 3 bases, with 7 bases separating them. Libraries of TCR beta came from iRepertoire HTBI primers plus Arm-PCR of CDR3 regions. TCRdb itself ran the multiplex PCR reads through MiXCR, one entry per CDR3 protein. The sample lists roughly 530,000 distinct CDR3 sequences; about 16% were seen once. This same sample was also part of a study on T cells in Graves' hyperthyroidism and ophthalmopathy. From that paper: With the HTBI primer set, the TCR CDR3 went through a first round of RT-PCR. It was a median around 6 months before onset that the model predicted ophthalmopathy.

The source of this sequence is a middle-aged woman with Graves disease. The material was peripheral blood mononuclear cells (PBMCs), obtained at new diagnosis, from a patient treated with antithyroid drugs. The chain employs TRBV5-1 and TRBJ2-5; D unclear. The CDR3 DNA reads as TGCGCCAGCAGCGCTCCTGAAGAGACCCAGTACTTC. Translating gives CASSAPEETQYF.